This is a list of T cell receptor beta chains from one sample in a study of graft-versus-host responses after intestinal transplantation. The method was immunoSEQ multiplex PCR; TCRdb's version includes in-frame clones alone and lacks a portion of them. The profile covers approximately 99,000 clones, with 90% to 95% appearing a single time and over 0.15% taken by the ten largest. No antigen has been identified for these receptors. The material sequenced was unstimulated CD4+ T cells sorted from spleen or lymph node cells, taken before transplant. The receptors here all came from a human donor who was the organ donor for an intestinal transplant. Both conserved end residues are part of each CDR3.

J gene	V gene	CDR3 protein
TRBJ1-3	TRBV7-2	CASSRDRAGGIYF
TRBJ1-2	TRBV6-1	CASSPRQIYGYTF
TRBJ2-4	TRBV4-2	CASSQDRGVTGGIAKNIQYF
TRBJ1-3	TRBV5-6	CASSLSGRGSGNTIYF
TRBJ2-7	TRBV28	CASSFPGLAGASYEQYF
TRBJ2-7	TRBV7-6	CASSLVGEGYEQYF
TRBJ1-1	TRBV19	CASSIGQGNTEAFF
TRBJ1-2	TRBV7-9	CASAPRASYGYTF
TRBJ2-5	TRBV5-8	CASSLVIPGQAQETQYF
TRBJ1-2	TRBV29-1	CSVDRTPPGYGYTF
TRBJ1-5	TRBV28	CASSLLRLYSNQPQHF
TRBJ1-5	TRBV4-1	CASSLTWTGDQPQHF
TRBJ2-5	TRBV5-1	CASSLVGGAGETQYF
TRBJ1-4	TRBV2	CASSVPRPNEKLFF
TRBJ2-4	TRBV4-1	CASSQDPAGLAKNIQYF
TRBJ2-2	TRBV4-2	CASSQVRQGSNTGELFF
TRBJ2-6	TRBV18	CASSLAGTGGRGTNVLTF
TRBJ2-1	TRBV19	CASSISGLAGYNEQFF
TRBJ1-1	TRBV18	CASSPLSGGGIAEAFF
TRBJ2-3	TRBV15	CATGKRASGADTQYF
TRBJ1-2	TRBV4-1	CASSQAGTDYGYTF
TRBJ1-2	TRBV4-1	CASSQDLSYGYTF
TRBJ1-5	TRBV14	CASSQDWGQPYSNQPQHF
TRBJ2-1	TRBV7-2	CAAGLYYNEQFF
TRBJ1-5	TRBV7-2	CASSQDRVQGNQPQHF
TRBJ1-2	TRBV2	CASREDRNYGYTF
TRBJ1-6	TRBV4-1	CASSQAQGQFNSPLHF
TRBJ2-7	TRBV10-3	CAISDRVAGGHEQYF
TRBJ1-1	TRBV18	CASSLGTGRTEAFF
TRBJ1-6	TRBV7-2	CASSSQRSYNSPLHF
TRBJ1-5	TRBV5-1	CASSFLPGGPVKPQHF
TRBJ2-4	TRBV27	CASSLRAGRQNIQYF
TRBJ2-3	TRBV5-6	CASTSLSSHTDTQYF
TRBJ1-1	TRBV28	CASSRPWGPVTEAFF
TRBJ2-5	TRBV7-2	CASSLSGPETQYF
TRBJ2-4	TRBV5-6	CASSLSVQNIQYF
TRBJ2-1	TRBV9	CASSDGGLAGGYNEQFF
TRBJ1-5	TRBV4-1	CASSPDRNQPQHF
TRBJ1-5	TRBV4-1	CASSQDGQGGQPQHF
TRBJ1-5	TRBV6-1	CASSVDSGNQPQHF
TRBJ2-3	TRBV18	CASSLGLETDTQYF
TRBJ1-1	TRBV5-5	CASSLAVGGALNTEAFF
TRBJ2-5	TRBV4-2	CASSQGVAGGLETQYF
TRBJ2-1	TRBV10-2	CASRRLVTYNEQFF
TRBJ2-5	TRBV25-1	CASRVTGGGETQYF
TRBJ1-1	TRBV11-2	CASKYSPMNTEAFF
TRBJ1-6	TRBV9	CASSANPGEGSPLHF
TRBJ1-6	TRBV5-5	CASSLAGGYNSPLHF
TRBJ2-2	TRBV7-6	CASSSTRNTGELFF
TRBJ2-1	TRBV6-5	CATSLPGSGYEQFF
TRBJ1-2	TRBV6-1	CASSRDRSIGYTF
TRBJ1-2	TRBV9	CASSSGTVNGYTF
TRBJ1-1	TRBV6-5	CASSRGNTEAFF
TRBJ2-5	TRBV4-1	CASSQDGRLAGGTYQETQYF
TRBJ2-7	TRBV7-9	CASSLRQVHEQYF
TRBJ1-3	TRBV6-5	CASSQGTAGNTIYF
TRBJ2-7	TRBV9	CASSVASGPYEQYF
TRBJ2-7	TRBV7-9	CASSGRQGGYEQYF
TRBJ2-3	TRBV28	CASTSKSTDTQYF